Only a few counts were recorded for the clone carrying this TCR beta chain. Its specificity is unknown. This sample is drawn from a study of Tregs in tolerant kidney transplant recipients. Study context: The nonmyeloablative bone marrow transplants came from related graft donors, with transient mixed chimerism.

The study's findings and limits: Tregs expanded with activated donor B cells seemed most donor-specific. Changing PCR primers prevented nucleotide comparison between some patients' samples. No direct test of biological reproducibility was done here.

TCRdb keeps only in-frame clones here, not all; method: immunoSEQ multiplex PCR. Altogether about 15,000 clones are present, roughly 50% being singletons, with the ten largest covering 3.3%. Germline V lookup: CDR1 SGHTA, CDR2 FQGNSA. The CDR3 runs 12 residues. V was pared by 4 bases and J by 13 bases, with 15 bases between. CFSE-labeled recipient PBMCs were cultured less than 7 days with irradiated graft donor PBMCs, then FACS-sorted. The chain has TRBV7-2 and TRBJ2-3; D might be TRBD2 (6 bases). Sequencing was performed on CD4+ T cells from blood cultured with allogeneic cells, taken before the transplant. The receptor's source is a human patient who received a combined kidney and bone marrow transplant. CDR3 region: CASSSLGLPEYF. CDR3 DNA sequence: TGTGCCAGCAGCTCCCTGGGACTCCCCGAGTATTTT.